A single sample is the source of the 18 T cell receptor beta chains below, sequenced in a study of blood T cell repertoires in COVID-19. TCRdb's copy holds only in-frame clones and misses some; the assay was immunoSEQ multiplex PCR. The repertoire holds about 140,000 clones, almost 90% seen once, with less than 2% in the top ten. The specimen was peripheral blood. Receptors originate from a woman in her sixties or seventies with acute or convalescent COVID-19.

This sequence joins TRBV27 and TRBJ1-2, with 9 bases matching TRBD1. The CDR3 spans 16 residues. Trimming at V came to 5 bases and at J to 3 bases, leaving 10 bases not matched to a gene. Germline-derived CDR1 and CDR2 are MNHEY and SMNVEV (reference sequence). The CDR3 is CASSDQQGAVHYGYTF. In nucleotides, the CDR3 is TGTGCCAGCAGTGACCAACAGGGGGCGGTGCACTATGGCTACACCTTC.

V usage is TRBV7-6 and J usage is TRBJ1-1, with TRBD1 as a possible D gene (5 bases). V lost 4 bases and J lost 3, with 15 bases in between. Germline CDR1 reads SGHVS; CDR2 reads FNYEAQ. The CDR3 loop spans 15 amino acids. The CDR3 protein is CASSSEADRYTEAFF. CDR3 nucleotide sequence: TGTGCCAGCAGCTCCGAAGCAGACAGATACACTGAAGCTTTCTTT.

The V call is TRBV7-9, the J call TRBJ1-3; D call uncertain. Germline V CDR1 and CDR2: SEHNR, FQNEAQ (reference sequence). The CDR3 is 14 amino acids. The V gene lost 2 bases and the J gene lost 2 bases, with 7 bases spanning the gap. CDR3 DNA sequence: TGTGCCAGCAGCTTATCGGCGGCTGGAAACACCATATATTTT. Its translation: CASSLSAAGNTIYF.

This chain links TRBV6-5 with TRBJ2-7; maybe TRBD1 (7 bases). V gave up 1 base and J gave up 0 bases, with 10 bases separating them. The germline V gene has CDR1 MNHEY and CDR2 SVGAGI. The CDR3 is made up of 15 amino acids. CDR3 nucleotides: TGTGCCAGCAGTTACTGGGGGGACAGCTCCTACGAGCAGTACTTC. As protein: CASSYWGDSSYEQYF.

The V and J genes are TRBV29-1 and TRBJ2-3; D might be TRBD2 (6 bases). Germline CDR1 SQVTM, CDR2 ANQGSEA. This CDR3 has 15 amino acids. Trimming pared 6 bases from V and 0 bases from J, leaving 16 bases between. The CDR3 region has the DNA TGCAGCGTCGGAGCCGCGGGGCCTAGCACAGATACGCAGTATTTT. Protein: CSVGAAGPSTDTQYF.

This chain's CDR3 is CASSPQQGAGEKLFF. CDR3 DNA sequence: TGTGCCAGCAGCCCCCAACAGGGGGCTGGTGAAAAACTGTTTTTT. The V gene is TRBV6-5, the J gene TRBJ1-4, with 9 bases aligning to TRBD1. The germline V gene has CDR1 MNHEY and CDR2 SVGAGI. J gave up 7 bases and V 6 bases, and 9 bases lay outside the gene matches. The CDR3 covers 15 residues.

This clone came up once. The rearrangement links TRBV11-2 to TRBJ1-1; perhaps TRBD1 as D (5 bases). V lost 3 bases and J 6 bases, leaving 8 bases between the germline ends. Germline CDR1 is SGHAT and CDR2 is FQNNGV. The CDR3 runs 12 residues. The CDR3 is CASSLRDAEAFF. CDR3 bases: TGTGCCAGCAGCTTGCGGGACGCTGAAGCTTTCTTT.

Notes on this clone: This sample also contains other DNA sequences that code for the same CDR3. This chain uses TRBV5-1 with TRBJ1-5; 7 bases line up with TRBD1. Germline CDR1 SGHRS, CDR2 YFSETQ. Trimming took 4 bases from V and 7 from J; bases not matched to a gene: 5. The CDR3 has 13 amino acids. The CDR3 here is CASSPGGEQPQHF. The CDR3 DNA follows: TGCGCCAGCAGCCCAGGGGGTGAACAGCCCCAGCATTTT. Filled out from reference TRBV5-1 and TRBJ1-5, the complete variable domain reads KAGVTQTPRYLIKTRGQQVTLSCSPISGHRSVSWYQQTPGQGLQFLFEYFSETQRNKGNFPGRFSGRQFSNSRSEMNVSTLELGDSALYLCASSPGGEQPQHFGDGTRLSIL.

The chain employs TRBV24-1 and TRBJ2-1; D perhaps matches TRBD2 (6 bases). Germline V gene sequence: CDR1 KGHDR, CDR2 SFDVKD. This CDR3 contains 17 residues. V was cut by 4 bases and J by 4 bases, with 19 bases left in between. The CDR3 coding sequence is TGTGCCACCAGTGAGGGGGGAGGAGGGGCATTTTACAATGAGCAGTTCTTC. It translates to CATSEGGGGAFYNEQFF.

V is TRBV5-1 and J is TRBJ2-3, with 12 bases fitting TRBD2. The CDR3 has 16 amino acids. CDR1 is SGHRS, CDR2 YFSETQ, per germline. V was pared by 0 bases and J by 5 bases, with 4 bases of the junction left unmatched. CDR3 sequence (DNA): TGCGCCAGCAGCTTGGGACTAGCGGGGGTTCAAGATACGCAGTATTTT. This codes for CASSLGLAGVQDTQYF.

The CDR3 protein is CASSKGQGLKAFF. The CDR3 region has the DNA TGTGCCAGCAGTAAAGGACAGGGTTTGAAAGCTTTCTTT. The chain employs TRBV2 and TRBJ1-1; TRBD1 aligns across 8 bases. Germline trimming cut 5 bases from V and 9 bases from J; bases unmatched to any gene: 8. Germline V gene sequence: CDR1 SNHLY, CDR2 FYNNEI. This CDR3 comprises 13 residues.

Note on this clone: Other DNA sequences in the same sample also yield this CDR3. This chain joins TRBV28 and TRBJ1-1; D unresolved. Germline V gene lookup returns CDR1 MDHEN and CDR2 SYDVKM. This CDR3 contains 13 residues. V shed 3 bases and J shed 4 bases, with 9 bases lying between them. The CDR3: CASSFLRGTEAFF. As DNA, the CDR3 is TGTGCCAGCAGTTTTCTCCGCGGCACTGAAGCTTTCTTT.

The chain has TRBV2 and TRBJ1-3, with a weak D call TRBD1 (6 bases). The CDR3 is 15 amino acids. Trimming removed 7 bases from V and 1 base from J, with 14 bases in between. Germline lookup yields CDR1 SNHLY and CDR2 FYNNEI. CDR3 amino acids: CASNSLQGSGNTIYF. The CDR3 DNA reads as TGTGCCAGCAACTCCCTACAGGGATCTGGAAACACCATATATTTT. Drawing the rest from reference TRBV2 and TRBJ1-3, the complete variable domain is EPEVTQTPSHQVTQMGQEVILRCVPISNHLYFYWYRQILGQKVEFLVSFYNNEISEKSEIFDDQFSVERPDGSNFTLKIRSTKLEDSAMYFCASNSLQGSGNTIYFGEGSWLTVV.

This clone was seen a handful of times. This rearrangement joins TRBV5-4 to TRBJ2-7, with a weak D call TRBD1 (7 bases). CDR3 length: 13 residues. Germline assignment: CDR1 SGHNT and CDR2 YYREEE (reference sequence). V lost 0 bases and J lost 7, with 11 bases in between. CDR3 sequence (DNA): TGTGCCAGCAGCTTGGTCTCAGGGGGGGAGCAGTACTTC. Amino acid sequence: CASSLVSGGEQYF.

The chain links TRBV19 to TRBJ2-7, with TRBD1 matching 8 bases. CDR3 length equals 14 residues. J gave up 0 bases and V 5 bases, and 3 bases lay outside the gene matches. Germline CDR1 reads LNHDA; CDR2 reads SQIVND (reference sequence). Here the CDR3 DNA reads TGTGCCAGTAGTCCGCAGGGGGCCTCCTACGAGCAGTACTTC. Its translation: CASSPQGASYEQYF.

CDR3 sequence: CASKPGQGNFNEQFF. As DNA, the CDR3 is TGTGCCAGTAAGCCGGGACAGGGGAATTTCAATGAGCAGTTCTTC. The chain uses TRBV7-8 and TRBJ2-1; TRBD1 aligns across 10 bases. Trimming cost V 9 bases and J 6 bases; bases outside gene matches: 11. The CDR3 sequence is 15 residues long. CDR1 SGHVS and CDR2 FQNEAQ come from the germline V gene.

The rearrangement uses TRBV4-2 and TRBJ1-3; D possibly corresponds to TRBD1 (6 bases). Between the trimmed V and J ends, which lost 2 bases and 2 bases, there was a span of 10 bases. Germline V gene sequence: CDR1 LGHNA, CDR2 YNFKEQ. The CDR3 length is 15 residues. The CDR3 bases are TGTGCCAGCAGCCAAACACAGGGTACTGGAAACACCATATATTTT. Residues: CASSQTQGTGNTIYF.

The chain employs TRBV9 and TRBJ1-2; D ambiguous. Germline CDR1 reads SGDLS; CDR2 reads YYNGEE. The CDR3 is 15 residues long. Trimming took 4 bases from V and 0 from J, leaving 13 bases between them. CDR3 protein: CASSPLADTNYGYTF. In DNA form, the CDR3 reads TGTGCCAGCAGCCCCCTGGCAGACACTAACTATGGCTACACCTTC.